This T cell receptor beta chain was obtained from a study of neurological immune-mediated disorders (dated by TCRdb to about 2019). Study-level background: The study compared peripheral blood TCR-beta repertoires of HTLV-I-associated myelopathy (HAM/TSP) patients, multiple sclerosis patients and healthy controls using UMI-based sequencing. Alongside PBMC samples, the set of 80 to 130 TCR-beta libraries contained longitudinal samples, technical triplicates, and paired CD4+ and CD8+ T-cell subsets that had been sorted. Of the roughly 70 subjects in the cohort, about 14 were HAM/TSP patients, roughly 35 were multiple sclerosis patients, and about 20 were healthy controls.

Blood bank volunteers in Maryland, USA served as the healthy controls. Libraries from unsorted PBMCs were made from 2 million PBMCs kept in RNAlater at -80 degrees C until RNA extraction. Peripheral blood was subjected to Ficoll-Hypaque density gradient centrifugation to isolate PBMCs, which were then cryopreserved in liquid nitrogen. Ten or more counts support this clonotype. The antigen it binds to is not known. No clone much larger than this one lies a single base away; base qualities are absent. What the authors observed across the whole study: Across subjects, expanded clones never shared an identical CDR3 amino acid sequence, which suggests that the TCR-beta repertoires in every group were private. TCR clonal expansion was greatest in HAM/TSP patients and smallest in MS patients, who ranked below even healthy controls.

To synthesize cDNA, template-switch 5'RACE was performed with a primer carrying a 10-nucleotide random unique molecular identifier so that each TCR transcript was tagged. Over 190 million TCR-beta sequences, covering 15-18 subjects, were produced in each sequencing run. The RNeasy kit was used to extract total RNA. The KAPA Real-time Library Amplification kit was used to amplify TCR-beta VDJ regions with primers for the TCR constant region and the 5'RACE anchor. A first PCR added sample indexes and Illumina adaptors, and a second PCR then raised library yield. After Ampure bead purification, the roughly 650 bp TCR product was size-selected on a 2% E-gel SizeSelection system. Before pooling, libraries had their quality checked on a Bioanalyzer, their concentration measured with Qubit, and their quantity determined with the Kapa Library Quantification kit. Libraries were sequenced paired-end 2 x 150 bp on an Illumina HiSeq 2500. To increase sequence diversity, about 23-32% phiX was spiked into each library pool. In the authors' own workflow: Quality-filtered reads were processed with the UMI-based MiGEC pipeline, which removed over 75% of raw TCR sequences during error correction. VDJ genes were aligned to IMGT germline references, and each clonotype was defined by a unique CDR3 amino acid sequence together with V-J genes. Clonal expansion, Shannon diversity and CDR3 relatedness were evaluated with VDJtools (CalcPairwiseDistances, ClusterSamples), while phylogenetic trees were built in CLCbio workbench. Clones with at least 8 unique UMIs were defined as expanded, with this threshold being based on coefficient-of-variation modelling across technical triplicates. The public reads were reprocessed in TCRdb via fastp at Q25 and MiXCR, keeping in-frame beta chains. Each CDR3 protein gets just one entry, which takes the most common genes and DNA from the rows behind it. The V and J calls were determined by TCRdb, not by the authors. This sample gives around 28,000 distinct CDR3 sequences in total; about 7% of them show up just once. The top ten constitute around 8.3% of the sample.

Germline trimming amounts to 4 bases on V and 5 bases on J, with 7 as the count of junction bases outside the gene matches. Reading from cysteine to phenylalanine, the CDR3 counts 14 amino acids. Of all the DNA, just the CDR3 is kept, 42 bases in frame from base 1. Looking up the germline V gene yields CDR1 SGHRS and CDR2 YFSETQ. Sequencing input: PBMCs. The clonotype comes from a woman aged 45 to 65 in good health. This sequence uses TRBV5-1 and TRBJ2-7; 9 middle bases align to TRBD2. The CDR3 region has the sequence CASSPGLALDEQYF. The sequenced DNA is TGCGCCAGCAGCCCGGGACTAGCTCTCGACGAGCAGTACTTC.